These T cell receptor beta chains were read from a single sample in a study of CD8 T cells in Susac syndrome. TCRdb reanalysed the immunoSEQ multiplex PCR reads using MiXCR and keeps one entry per CDR3 protein. The sample records 240,000 or so distinct CDR3 sequences, 96% being singletons. Input material: CD4+ T cells from PBMCs. Receptors originate from a human donor with Susac syndrome. Both conserved end residues are part of each CDR3. The D gene is left open where the match is weak. For some rows the clone size is stated as once, few or many, or as a class when expanded; others skip it.

j_call: TRBJ1-2; d_call: .; cdr3_length: 13; v_call: TRBV6-5; clone_size: .; cdr3_aa: CACSGGTAYGYTF; cdr3_nt: TGTGCCTGCTCCGGCGGCACAGCTTATGGCTACACCTTC
j_call: TRBJ2-7; d_call: .; cdr3_length: 12; v_call: TRBV10-3; clone_size: .; cdr3_aa: CAIPRLTYEQYF; cdr3_nt: TGTGCCATCCCACGGTTAACCTACGAGCAGTACTTC
j_call: TRBJ2-7; d_call: .; cdr3_length: 13; v_call: TRBV12-3/TRBV12-4; clone_size: .; cdr3_aa: CASSFSDYYEQYF; cdr3_nt: TGTGCCAGCAGCTTTTCTGACTACTACGAGCAGTACTTC
j_call: TRBJ2-5; d_call: TRBD2; cdr3_length: 13; v_call: TRBV11-2; clone_size: .; cdr3_aa: CASRTAGVETQYF; cdr3_nt: TGTGCCAGCAGGACAGCGGGAGTAGAGACCCAGTACTTC
j_call: TRBJ2-4; d_call: TRBD1; cdr3_length: 15; v_call: TRBV30; clone_size: .; cdr3_aa: CAWSVHTGGKNIQYF; cdr3_nt: TGTGCCTGGAGTGTACATACAGGGGGCAAAAACATTCAGTACTTC
j_call: TRBJ2-7; d_call: TRBD1; cdr3_length: 14; v_call: TRBV5-1; clone_size: .; cdr3_aa: CASSRDRSSGEQYF; cdr3_nt: TGCGCCAGCAGCCGGGACAGGTCCAGTGGCGAGCAGTACTTC
j_call: TRBJ2-7; d_call: .; cdr3_length: 12; v_call: TRBV3-1; clone_size: .; cdr3_aa: CASSQQAAEQYF; cdr3_nt: TGTGCCAGCAGCCAACAGGCGGCAGAGCAGTACTTC
j_call: TRBJ1-4; d_call: TRBD1; cdr3_length: 17; v_call: TRBV12-3/TRBV12-4; clone_size: .; cdr3_aa: CATAIQTGAKIREKLFF; cdr3_nt: TGTGCCACCGCGATCCAAACAGGGGCAAAGATTCGTGAAAAACTGTTTTTT
j_call: TRBJ1-1; d_call: TRBD1; cdr3_length: 15; v_call: TRBV20-1; clone_size: .; cdr3_aa: CSARDPRDRQTEAFF; cdr3_nt: TGCAGTGCTAGAGACCCGCGGGACAGACAGACTGAAGCTTTCTTT
j_call: TRBJ2-1; d_call: TRBD2; cdr3_length: 16; v_call: TRBV3-1; clone_size: .; cdr3_aa: CASSLILAGGMGEQFF; cdr3_nt: TGTGCCAGCAGCCTCATACTAGCGGGAGGCATGGGTGAGCAGTTCTTC
j_call: TRBJ1-1; d_call: .; cdr3_length: 11; v_call: TRBV4-1; clone_size: .; cdr3_aa: CASKRGREAFF; cdr3_nt: TGCGCCAGCAAAAGGGGAAGGGAAGCTTTCTTT
j_call: TRBJ2-2; d_call: .; cdr3_length: 12; v_call: TRBV7-3; clone_size: .; cdr3_aa: CASSFRHGELFF; cdr3_nt: TGTGCCAGCAGCTTCAGGCACGGGGAGCTGTTTTTT
j_call: TRBJ2-5; d_call: .; cdr3_length: 13; v_call: TRBV10-3; clone_size: .; cdr3_aa: CAISGSGEETQYF; cdr3_nt: TGTGCCATCAGTGGGTCTGGGGAAGAGACCCAGTACTTC
j_call: TRBJ1-1; d_call: .; cdr3_length: 14; v_call: TRBV3-1; clone_size: .; cdr3_aa: CASSQTTGATEAFF; cdr3_nt: TGTGCCAGCAGCCAAACCACGGGGGCCACTGAAGCTTTCTTT
j_call: TRBJ2-7; d_call: .; cdr3_length: 14; v_call: TRBV7-9; clone_size: .; cdr3_aa: CASSLMTGSYEQYF; cdr3_nt: TGTGCCAGCAGCCTGATGACGGGAAGCTACGAGCAGTACTTC
j_call: TRBJ1-2; d_call: .; cdr3_length: 16; v_call: TRBV5-6; clone_size: .; cdr3_aa: CASSPLAWTENYGYTF; cdr3_nt: TGTGCCAGCAGCCCTTTGGCGTGGACTGAGAACTATGGCTACACCTTC
j_call: TRBJ1-2; d_call: TRBD1; cdr3_length: 15; v_call: TRBV4-1; clone_size: .; cdr3_aa: CASSLTGQGGGGYTF; cdr3_nt: TGCGCCAGCAGCCTAACCGGACAGGGAGGTGGTGGCTACACCTTC
j_call: TRBJ2-5; d_call: .; cdr3_length: 14; v_call: TRBV9; clone_size: .; cdr3_aa: CASSVAWKPETQYF; cdr3_nt: TGTGCCAGCAGCGTAGCGTGGAAACCGGAGACCCAGTACTTC
j_call: TRBJ2-5; d_call: TRBD2; cdr3_length: 18; v_call: TRBV27; clone_size: .; cdr3_aa: CASSYQLPGLAGGETQYF; cdr3_nt: TGTGCCAGCAGTTATCAACTCCCGGGACTAGCGGGAGGAGAGACCCAGTACTTC
j_call: TRBJ1-5; d_call: .; cdr3_length: 12; v_call: TRBV6-2/TRBV6-3; clone_size: .; cdr3_aa: CATRGINQPQHF; cdr3_nt: TGTGCCACCCGAGGAATCAATCAGCCCCAGCATTTT
j_call: TRBJ2-1; d_call: .; cdr3_length: 18; v_call: TRBV21-1; clone_size: .; cdr3_aa: CASAPLLAGGELYNEQFF; cdr3_nt: TGTGCCAGCGCTCCCTTATTAGCGGGAGGCGAATTATACAATGAGCAGTTCTTC
j_call: TRBJ2-7; d_call: .; cdr3_length: 12; v_call: TRBV20-1; clone_size: once; cdr3_aa: CSALRTGSEQYF; cdr3_nt: TGCAGTGCTCTGCGAACAGGGTCCGAGCAGTACTTC
j_call: TRBJ1-2; d_call: TRBD1; cdr3_length: 13; v_call: TRBV20-1; clone_size: .; cdr3_aa: CSATTQGQVGYTF; cdr3_nt: TGCAGTGCCACCACCCAAGGACAGGTTGGCTACACCTTC
j_call: TRBJ1-5; d_call: .; cdr3_length: 15; v_call: TRBV4-1; clone_size: .; cdr3_aa: CASSQGSKGRQPQHF; cdr3_nt: TGCGCCAGCAGCCAAGGGTCGAAGGGTAGACAGCCCCAGCATTTT
j_call: TRBJ2-1; d_call: .; cdr3_length: 12; v_call: TRBV3-1; clone_size: .; cdr3_aa: CASSQDYRASFF; cdr3_nt: TGTGCCAGCAGCCAAGACTATCGGGCTAGCTTCTTC
j_call: TRBJ2-3; d_call: .; cdr3_length: 14; v_call: TRBV7-9; clone_size: .; cdr3_aa: CASSLQEGTDTQYF; cdr3_nt: TGTGCCAGCAGCTTGCAGGAAGGCACAGATACGCAGTATTTT
j_call: TRBJ1-2; d_call: TRBD1; cdr3_length: 14; v_call: TRBV10-3; clone_size: .; cdr3_aa: CAISVDRQYYGYTF; cdr3_nt: TGTGCCATCAGTGTGGACAGGCAATACTATGGCTACACCTTC
j_call: TRBJ1-1; d_call: TRBD1; cdr3_length: 12; v_call: TRBV4-1; clone_size: .; cdr3_aa: CASSQTGSEAFF; cdr3_nt: TGCGCCAGCAGCCAGACAGGGTCTGAAGCTTTCTTT